Each of the 24 T cell receptor beta chains below was sequenced from the same sample in a study of blood T cell repertoires in COVID-19 (dated by TCRdb to 2018 to 2020). To prepare the library, the immunoSEQ multiplex PCR assay was applied. Not all clones reach the TCRdb copy of this immuneACCESS table, which keeps in-frame sequences only. Checked studies attribute under half of the gap to unresolved V genes and leave the rest unexplained. A total of roughly 230,000 clones appear in this sample, roughly four fifths of them only once. The ten top clones hold 4% of the sample. What was sequenced was peripheral blood. The source is a middle-aged man with acute or convalescent COVID-19.

The rearrangement joins TRBV6-5 to TRBJ1-1; possibly TRBD1 for D (6 bases). The V gene lost 2 bases and the J gene lost 0 bases, with 10 bases spanning the gap. Germline V gives CDR1 MNHEY, CDR2 SVGAGI. The CDR3 sequence is 15 residues long. Here the CDR3 reads CASSYGGGLNTEAFF. The CDR3 region has the DNA TGTGCCAGCAGTTACGGGGGGGGGCTGAACACTGAAGCTTTCTTT.

The CDR3 DNA is TGTGCCTGGAGAAGGGGAAATGAGCAGTTCTTC. Translating it yields CAWRRGNEQFF. The rearrangement joins TRBV30 to TRBJ2-1; a possible D gene is TRBD1 (5 bases). V lost 3 bases and J 7 bases, leaving 7 bases between the germline ends. The V gene's germline CDR1 is GTSNPN and CDR2 SVGIG (reference sequence). This CDR3 is built from 11 residues.

The chain has TRBV6-6 and TRBJ2-5; 7 nucleotides align to TRBD2. Per the germline V gene, CDR1 is MNHNY and CDR2 is SVGAGI (reference sequence). V trimming: 7 bases; J trimming: 5 bases; junction bases outside the gene matches: 10. The CDR3 length is 14 residues. CDR3 nucleotides: TGTGCCAGCACCAAAACGAGGGGAGGGGAGACCCAGTACTTC. It yields the protein CASTKTRGGETQYF.

The rearrangement joins TRBV14 to TRBJ2-1, with D possibly TRBD2 on 5 matching bases. The CDR3 consists of 12 residues. Germline CDR1 is SGHDN and CDR2 is FVKESK. V was trimmed by 9 bases and J by 3 bases, leaving 9 bases between them. In DNA, the CDR3 is TGTGCCAGTCGGGATAACTACAATGAGCAGTTCTTC. Protein product: CASRDNYNEQFF.

The chain uses TRBV29-1 and TRBJ1-1; perhaps TRBD1 as D (6 bases). V dropped 7 bases and J dropped 3 bases, with 15 bases sitting between them. Germline CDR1 and CDR2: SQVTM and ANQGSEA. The CDR3 length is 13 residues. DNA of the CDR3: TGCAGCGCCCGGGGGGGGCAGGACACTGAAGCTTTCTTT. It is translated as CSARGGQDTEAFF.

J is TRBJ1-2 and V is TRBV7-9; D is possibly TRBD1 (5 bases). Germline V gene lookup returns CDR1 SEHNR and CDR2 FQNEAQ (reference sequence). The CDR3 covers 14 residues. V was clipped by 3 bases and J by 8 bases, with 16 bases between them. As DNA, the CDR3 is TGTGCCAGCAGCTTCGGACCCCAGGGAGGAGGCTACACCTTC. Protein product: CASSFGPQGGGYTF.

Details on this clone: This CDR3 is also generated by other DNA sequences in the sample. The V call is TRBV4-2, the J call TRBJ2-7, with unresolved D. The germline V gene has CDR1 LGHNA and CDR2 YNFKEQ. V was pared by 1 base and J by 2 bases, with 12 bases between. The CDR3 extends over 15 amino acids. The CDR3 spells CASSQARGQTYEQYF. For the CDR3, the DNA is TGTGCCAGCAGCCAAGCCCGTGGGCAGACCTACGAGCAGTACTTC.

Turning to this clone: A junction boundary mismatches the germline segment, possibly from a read error. The genes are TRBV2 and TRBJ1-5; possibly TRBD1 for D (5 bases). The CDR3 sequence is 16 residues long. CDR1 is SNHLY and CDR2 is FYNNEI in the germline V gene. The CDR3: CASREEEGPGNQPQHF. CDR3 in DNA: TGTGCCAGCAGAGAAGAGGAGGGGCCCGGCAATCAGCCCCAGCATTTT.

For the CDR3, the DNA is TGTGCCAGCAGCCTCAGGGAGGTGACTAGCGGGGTGAACTACGAGCAGTACTTC. Translated: CASSLREVTSGVNYEQYF. The V call is TRBV21-1, the J call TRBJ2-7; the DNA was not compared with TRBD2, the D call given in the table. TRBV21-1 is shown as a pseudogene. This CDR3 contains 18 residues.

The chain uses TRBV3-1 (or the pseudogene TRBV3-2) and TRBJ1-1; 8 nucleotides align to TRBD1. The J segment lost 7 bases and the V segment lost 3 bases, leaving 10 bases of the junction unmatched. The CDR3 consists of 15 residues. CDR1 is LGHDT and CDR2 is YNNKEL in the germline V gene (reference sequence). This CDR3 reads CASSHSDRGSREAFF. The CDR3 region has the DNA TGTGCCAGCAGCCATAGTGACAGGGGATCGCGTGAAGCTTTCTTT.

The genes are TRBV5-1 and TRBJ1-1; TRBD1 agrees at 7 bases. V was clipped by 1 base and J by 0 bases; unmatched bases: 9. This CDR3 comprises 17 residues. The germline V gene has CDR1 SGHRS and CDR2 YFSETQ. The CDR3 DNA follows: TGCGCCAGCAGCTTGTATCAGGGGGAGTTCTTGAACACTGAAGCTTTCTTT. Residues: CASSLYQGEFLNTEAFF. Variable domain in full (rest from reference TRBV5-1 and TRBJ1-1): KAGVTQTPRYLIKTRGQQVTLSCSPISGHRSVSWYQQTPGQGLQFLFEYFSETQRNKGNFPGRFSGRQFSNSRSEMNVSTLELGDSALYLCASSLYQGEFLNTEAFFGQGTRLTVV.

This clone was counted between two and nine times. V usage is TRBV9 and J usage is TRBJ1-2; 9 nucleotides align to TRBD1. J lost 2 bases, V lost 3 bases, and 8 bases had no gene match. The germline gives CDR1 SGDLS, CDR2 YYNGEE. This CDR3 is 16 amino acids long. CDR3 protein: CASSEGHTGGNYGYTF. The CDR3 bases are TGTGCCAGCAGCGAAGGACACACAGGGGGCAACTATGGCTACACCTTC.

This chain uses TRBV6-1 with TRBJ1-5; D is possibly TRBD1 (6 bases). The germline V gene encodes CDR1 MNHNS and CDR2 SASEGT. Deletions cut 3 bases from V and 1 base from J, with 16 bases between. The CDR3 contains 17 residues. The CDR3 coding sequence is TGTGCCAGCAGTGATGGGGGGGCTCCTGGAAGCAATCAGCCCCAGCATTTT. Protein product: CASSDGGAPGSNQPQHF.

V and J are TRBV5-1 and TRBJ2-7, with 10 nucleotides matching TRBD2. The germline CDR1 and CDR2 sequences are SGHRS and YFSETQ. This CDR3 contains 14 residues. J lost 5 bases, V lost 1 base, and 3 bases had no gene match. The CDR3 here is CASSLSGGAHEQYF. CDR3 sequence (DNA): TGCGCCAGCAGCTTGAGCGGGGGGGCCCACGAGCAGTACTTC.

The table lists this clone with a count of one. The rearrangement links TRBV3-1 (or the pseudogene TRBV3-2) to TRBJ2-2, with 9 bases lining up with TRBD1. V lost 4 bases and J lost 6; bases outside the gene matches: 9. Germline V lookup: CDR1 LGHDT, CDR2 YNNKEL (reference sequence). This CDR3 has 16 residues. The CDR3 coding sequence is TGTGCCAGCAGCCGATCGGGACAGGGTCTTTCCGGGGAGCTGTTTTTT. It yields the protein CASSRSGQGLSGELFF.

CDR3 protein: CASSPGRADTQYF. The CDR3 DNA follows: TGTGCCAGCAGCCCCGGGAGGGCAGATACGCAGTATTTT. This sequence joins TRBV4-2 and TRBJ2-3; TRBD2 agrees at 8 bases. CDR3 size: 13 residues. After removal of 4 bases from V and 4 bases from J, the junction contained 1 base not matched to a gene. Germline CDR1 and CDR2: LGHNA and YNFKEQ.

The chain is built from TRBV11-2 and TRBJ2-7; 10 nucleotides line up with TRBD2. The germline gives CDR1 SGHAT, CDR2 FQNNGV. CDR3 length equals 17 residues. V trimming: 2 bases; J trimming: 7 bases; junction bases outside the gene matches: 14. The CDR3: CASSLSVSGRADDEQYF. CDR3 nucleotide sequence: TGTGCCAGCAGCTTATCCGTAAGCGGGAGGGCCGATGATGAGCAGTACTTC.

V and J are TRBV5-4 and TRBJ2-1; maybe TRBD1 (6 bases). V dropped 0 bases and J dropped 0 bases, with 10 bases sitting between them. Germline CDR1 reads SGHNT; CDR2 reads YYREEE (reference sequence). This CDR3 is 16 amino acids long. In DNA form, the CDR3 reads TGTGCCAGCAGCTTGGCGCAGGGGCCCTCCTACAATGAGCAGTTCTTC. Translating it yields CASSLAQGPSYNEQFF.

This clone has a single count. The chain carries TRBV7-8 and TRBJ1-2; 10 bases map to TRBD1. This CDR3 has 18 residues. The germline V gene encodes CDR1 SGHVS and CDR2 FQNEAQ. Losses at the gene ends were 5 bases for V and 1 base for J; bases not matched to a gene: 13. The CDR3 bases are TGTGCCAGCAGCCCTACGGGACAGGGGACGGCCCTTAACTATGGCTACACCTTC. It codes for CASSPTGQGTALNYGYTF.

This chain connects TRBV5-4 to TRBJ1-1; TRBD1 is a possible D gene (5 bases). Per germline, CDR1 SGHNT and CDR2 YYREEE (reference sequence). This CDR3 is built from 18 residues. The V gene lost 0 bases and the J gene lost 1 base, with 19 bases spanning the gap. The CDR3 nucleotides read TGTGCCAGCAGCTTGGAGCCTGATGCAGGGAGGTGGAACACTGAAGCTTTCTTT. Its translation is CASSLEPDAGRWNTEAFF.

The chain links TRBV27 to TRBJ2-7, with D maybe TRBD1 (6 bases). Per germline, CDR1 MNHEY and CDR2 SMNVEV (reference sequence). The CDR3 sequence is 13 residues long. Trimming left V 6 bases short and J 5 bases short, with 14 bases between. The CDR3 nucleotides are TGTGCCAGCAGACTAATGGGGGCGGACGAGCAGTACTTC. Protein sequence: CASRLMGADEQYF.

This clone appeared a few times. The chain has TRBV11-3 and TRBJ1-1; no definite D call. V was shortened by 0 bases and J by 11 bases, with 16 bases between the two germline ends. The CDR3 consists of 14 residues. In germline, CDR1 is SGHNT, CDR2 YENEEA. CDR3 in amino acids: CASSLDSRGTLAFF. CDR3 bases: TGTGCCAGCAGCTTAGACTCCCGGGGAACGTTGGCTTTCTTT.

V gene TRBV5-4 combines with J gene TRBJ2-1, with TRBD2 as a possible D gene (5 bases). This CDR3 comprises 15 residues. V was trimmed by 4 bases and J by 5 bases, leaving 16 bases between them. CDR1 is SGHNT, CDR2 YYREEE, per germline (reference sequence). The CDR3 loop reads CASSVDYQPDNEQFF. The CDR3 DNA is TGTGCCAGCAGCGTCGACTACCAGCCTGACAATGAGCAGTTCTTC.

The V call is TRBV5-4, the J call TRBJ1-2, with D tentatively TRBD1 (6 bases). Trimming stripped 0 bases from V and 7 bases from J, with 16 bases between. The CDR3 consists of 15 residues. Germline values: CDR1 SGHNT, CDR2 YYREEE (reference sequence). CDR3 loop: CASSLARQGMSGYTF. CDR3 DNA: TGTGCCAGCAGCTTGGCCAGGCAGGGGATGAGTGGCTACACCTTC.